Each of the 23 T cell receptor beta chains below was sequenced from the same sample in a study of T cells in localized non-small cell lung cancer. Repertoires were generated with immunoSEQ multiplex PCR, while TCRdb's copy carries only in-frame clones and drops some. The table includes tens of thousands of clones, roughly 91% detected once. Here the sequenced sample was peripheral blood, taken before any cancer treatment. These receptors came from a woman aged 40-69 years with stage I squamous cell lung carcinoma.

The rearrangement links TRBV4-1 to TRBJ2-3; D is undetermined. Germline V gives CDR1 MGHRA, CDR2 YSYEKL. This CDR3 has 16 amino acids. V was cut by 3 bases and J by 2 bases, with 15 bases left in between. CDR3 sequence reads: CASSQLDRGNTDTQYF. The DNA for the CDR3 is TGCGCCAGCAGCCAGCTCGACCGAGGAAACACAGATACGCAGTATTTT.

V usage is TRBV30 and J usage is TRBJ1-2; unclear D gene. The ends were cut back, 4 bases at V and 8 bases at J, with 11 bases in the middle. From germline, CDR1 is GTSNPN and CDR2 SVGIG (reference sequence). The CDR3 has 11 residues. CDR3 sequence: CAWTSGLGYTF. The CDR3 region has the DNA TGTGCCTGGACGAGCGGCCTCGGCTACACCTTC.

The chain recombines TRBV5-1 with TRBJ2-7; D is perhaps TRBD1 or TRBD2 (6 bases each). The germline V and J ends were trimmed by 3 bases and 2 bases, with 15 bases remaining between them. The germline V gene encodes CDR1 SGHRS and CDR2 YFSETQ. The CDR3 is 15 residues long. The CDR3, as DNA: TGCGCCAGCAGCTATACAGGGACGGGGGCCTACGAGCAGTACTTC. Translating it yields CASSYTGTGAYEQYF.

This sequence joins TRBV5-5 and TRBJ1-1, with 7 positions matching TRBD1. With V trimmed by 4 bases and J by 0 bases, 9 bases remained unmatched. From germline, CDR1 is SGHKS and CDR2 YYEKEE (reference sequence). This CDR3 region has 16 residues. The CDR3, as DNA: TGTGCCAGCAGCGGCGGGACAGCATACATGAACACTGAAGCTTTCTTT. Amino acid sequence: CASSGGTAYMNTEAFF.

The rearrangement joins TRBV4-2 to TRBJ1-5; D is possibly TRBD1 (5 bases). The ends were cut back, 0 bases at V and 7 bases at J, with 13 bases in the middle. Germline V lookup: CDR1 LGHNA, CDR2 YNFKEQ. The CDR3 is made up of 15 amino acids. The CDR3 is CASSQDGRGTQPQHF. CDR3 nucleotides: TGTGCCAGCAGCCAAGATGGAAGAGGGACCCAGCCCCAGCATTTT.

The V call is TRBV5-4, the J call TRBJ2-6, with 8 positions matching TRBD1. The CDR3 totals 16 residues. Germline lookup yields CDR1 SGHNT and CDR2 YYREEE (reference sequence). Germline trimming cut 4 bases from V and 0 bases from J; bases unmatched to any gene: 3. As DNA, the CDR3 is TGTGCCAGCAGCCCGGGGACAGGCTCTGGGGCCAACGTCCTGACTTTC. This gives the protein CASSPGTGSGANVLTF.

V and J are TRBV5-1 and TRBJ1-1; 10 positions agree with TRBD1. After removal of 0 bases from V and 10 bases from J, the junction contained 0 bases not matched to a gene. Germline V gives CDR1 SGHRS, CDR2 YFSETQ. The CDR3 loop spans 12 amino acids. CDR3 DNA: TGCGCCAGCAGCTTGGGGACAGGGGGAGCTTTCTTT. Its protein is CASSLGTGGAFF.

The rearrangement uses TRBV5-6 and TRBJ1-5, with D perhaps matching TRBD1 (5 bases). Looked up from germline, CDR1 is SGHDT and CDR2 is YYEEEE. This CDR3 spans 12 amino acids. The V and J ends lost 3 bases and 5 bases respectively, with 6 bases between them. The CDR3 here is CASSSGYQPQHF. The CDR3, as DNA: TGTGCCAGCAGCTCAGGGTATCAGCCCCAGCATTTT.

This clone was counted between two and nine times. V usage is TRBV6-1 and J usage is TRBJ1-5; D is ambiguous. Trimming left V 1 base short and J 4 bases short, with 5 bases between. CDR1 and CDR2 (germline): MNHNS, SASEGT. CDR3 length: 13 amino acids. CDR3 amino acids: CASSEGRNQPQHF. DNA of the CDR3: TGTGCCAGCAGTGAAGGAAGGAATCAGCCCCAGCATTTT.

CDR3 coding DNA: TGTGCCAGCAGTGGTCAGCTGATGAACACTGAAGCTTTCTTT. Amino acid sequence: CASSGQLMNTEAFF. The chain carries TRBV2 and TRBJ1-1; D call uncertain. Germline-derived CDR1 and CDR2 are SNHLY and FYNNEI. CDR3 length equals 14 residues. Deletions cut 4 bases from V and 0 bases from J, with 9 bases between.

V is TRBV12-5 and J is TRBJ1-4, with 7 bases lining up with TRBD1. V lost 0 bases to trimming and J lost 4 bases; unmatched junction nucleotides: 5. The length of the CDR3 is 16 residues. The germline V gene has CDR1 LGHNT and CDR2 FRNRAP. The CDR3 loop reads CASGLVPGQINEKLFF. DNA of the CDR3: TGTGCTAGTGGTTTGGTACCGGGACAGATTAATGAAAAACTGTTTTTT.

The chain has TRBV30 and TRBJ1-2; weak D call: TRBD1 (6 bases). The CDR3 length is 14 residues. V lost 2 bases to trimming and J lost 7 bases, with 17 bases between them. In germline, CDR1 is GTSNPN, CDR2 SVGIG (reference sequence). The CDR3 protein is CAWSRDTTRRGYTF. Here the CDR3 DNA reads TGTGCCTGGAGTCGGGACACTACACGACGTGGCTACACCTTC.

The CDR3 region has the DNA TGTGCCGTCGAAGGACAGGGGGCAAACGAGCAGTACTTC. Residues: CAVEGQGANEQYF. The V and J genes are TRBV10-3 and TRBJ2-7, with 11 bases lining up with TRBD1. This CDR3 comprises 13 residues. V lost 11 bases and J lost 5; bases outside the gene matches: 8. Germline CDR1 is ENHRY and CDR2 is SYGVKD.

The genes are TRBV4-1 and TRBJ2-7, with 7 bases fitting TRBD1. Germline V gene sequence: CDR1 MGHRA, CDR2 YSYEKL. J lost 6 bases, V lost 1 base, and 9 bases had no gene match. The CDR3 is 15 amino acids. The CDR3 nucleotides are TGCGCCAGCAGCCAAGGACAGGGTAGTTGGGGCGAGCAGTACTTC. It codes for CASSQGQGSWGEQYF.

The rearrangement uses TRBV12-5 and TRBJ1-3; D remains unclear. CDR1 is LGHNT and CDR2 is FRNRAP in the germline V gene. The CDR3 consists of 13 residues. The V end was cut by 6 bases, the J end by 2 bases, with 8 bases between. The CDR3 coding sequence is TGTGCTAGTGGACCCGATACTGGAAACACCATATATTTT. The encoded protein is CASGPDTGNTIYF.

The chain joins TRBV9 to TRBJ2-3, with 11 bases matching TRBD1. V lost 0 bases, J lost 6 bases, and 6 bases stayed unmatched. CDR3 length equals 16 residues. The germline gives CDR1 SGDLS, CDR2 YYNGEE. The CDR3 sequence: CASSVGGTGGLDTQYF. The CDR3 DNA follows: TGTGCCAGCAGCGTAGGTGGGACAGGGGGTCTTGATACGCAGTATTTT.

The CDR3 here is CASSKTSPRNSEKLFF. CDR3 sequence (DNA): TGTGCCAGCAGCAAAACCTCACCGAGAAACTCAGAAAAACTGTTTTTT. The V and J genes are TRBV7-2 and TRBJ1-4; D gene unclear. V was pared by 5 bases and J by 8 bases, with 21 bases between. The CDR3 consists of 16 residues. In germline, CDR1 is SGHTA, CDR2 FQGNSA.

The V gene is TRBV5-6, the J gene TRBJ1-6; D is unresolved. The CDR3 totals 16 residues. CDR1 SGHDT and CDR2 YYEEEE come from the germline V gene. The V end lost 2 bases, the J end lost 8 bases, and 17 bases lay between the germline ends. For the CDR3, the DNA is TGTGCCAGCAGCTTCGGGCCGTCGCAGGCATATTCACCCCTCCACTTT. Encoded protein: CASSFGPSQAYSPLHF.

CDR3 DNA: TGTGCCAGCAGTACCCTCGGGACTAGCGAATCTGAGCAGTTCTTC. Protein: CASSTLGTSESEQFF. The chain employs TRBV6-1 and TRBJ2-1; TRBD2 agrees at 10 bases. Germline V gene sequence: CDR1 MNHNS, CDR2 SASEGT. This CDR3 comprises 15 residues. With 5 bases clipped from V and 9 bases from J, the junction kept 10 bases outside the gene matches.

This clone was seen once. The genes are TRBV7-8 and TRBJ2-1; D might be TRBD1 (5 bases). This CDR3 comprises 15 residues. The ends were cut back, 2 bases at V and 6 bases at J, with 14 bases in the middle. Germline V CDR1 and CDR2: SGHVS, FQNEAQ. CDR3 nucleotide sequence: TGTGCCAGCAGCTTATATCCGGACAAGTCCAATGAGCAGTTCTTC. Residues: CASSLYPDKSNEQFF.

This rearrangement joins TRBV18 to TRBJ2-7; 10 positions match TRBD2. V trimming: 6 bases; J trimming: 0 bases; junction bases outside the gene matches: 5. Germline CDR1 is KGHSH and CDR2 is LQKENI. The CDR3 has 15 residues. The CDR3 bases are TGTGCCAGCTCGCAAACTAGCGGGGCCTCCTACGAGCAGTACTTC. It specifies CASSQTSGASYEQYF.

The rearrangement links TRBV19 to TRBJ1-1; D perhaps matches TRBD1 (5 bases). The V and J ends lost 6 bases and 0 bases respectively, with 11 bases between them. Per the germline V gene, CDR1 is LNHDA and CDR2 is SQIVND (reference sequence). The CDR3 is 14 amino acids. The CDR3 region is CASSGGDMNTEAFF. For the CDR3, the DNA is TGTGCCAGTAGCGGGGGGGATATGAACACTGAAGCTTTCTTT. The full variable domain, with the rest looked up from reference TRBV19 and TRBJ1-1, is DGGITQSPKYLFRKEGQNVTLSCEQNLNHDAMYWYRQDPGQGLRLIYYSQIVNDFQKGDIAEGYSVSREKKESFPLTVTSAQKNPTAFYLCASSGGDMNTEAFFGQGTRLTVV.

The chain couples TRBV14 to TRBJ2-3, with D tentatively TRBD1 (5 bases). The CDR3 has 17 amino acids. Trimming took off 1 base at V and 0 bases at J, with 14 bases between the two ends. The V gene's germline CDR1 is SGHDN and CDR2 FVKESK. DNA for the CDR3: TGTGCCAGCAGCCAAGTAGGGGTTATCTCAAGCACAGATACGCAGTATTTT. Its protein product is CASSQVGVISSTDTQYF.